The present T cell receptor beta chain was sequenced within a study of cytomegalovirus exposure and HLA in healthy donors. Whole-study results and caveats: Looking again later, the authors saw that most CMV-associated TCR beta chains seemed HLA-restricted.

With 60 Vbeta and 13 Jbeta primers, the PCR was carried out. TCRdb's copy holds only in-frame clones and misses some; the assay was immunoSEQ multiplex PCR. Of about 130,000 clones listed, 79% were seen once; the top ten hold 2% to 2.5%. CDR1 and CDR2 (germline): MNHEY, SMNVEV (reference sequence). This CDR3 is built from 13 residues. Losses at the gene ends were 4 bases for V and 4 bases for J; bases not matched to a gene: 3. About this clone: Antigen specificity is unknown.

This TCR came from a young man in good health and CMV-seronegative. The chain carries TRBV27 and TRBJ2-5; 7 bases match TRBD1. Sequencing used PBMCs. DNA for the CDR3: TGTGCCAGCAGTTCCTACAGGGGAGAGACCCAGTACTTC. As protein: CASSSYRGETQYF.